This TCR beta chain was sequenced during a study of T cell repertoires in cytomegalovirus infection. With 6 bases removed from V and 8 bases from J, the gap between germline ends came to 16 bases. Per germline, CDR1 SGHVS and CDR2 FQNEAQ. This CDR3 is 13 amino acids long. This clonotype was counted many times. TCRdb fed the reads into MiXCR, producing one record per CDR3 protein. The table shows 200,000 to 300,000 distinct CDR3 sequences, with roughly 10% occurring only once. The material sequenced was PBMCs. The chain has TRBV7-8 and TRBJ1-2; the D gene is possibly TRBD1 (6 bases). This TCR derives from a human donor in good health (CMV status not recorded). Some clones in this sample may be carry-over from other donors' samples. The CDR3 DNA reads as TGTGCCAGCAGTTTTTACCCGGACAGAGGCTACACCTTC. This gives the protein CASSFYPDRGYTF.